Listed here are 13 T cell receptor beta chains from one sample, sequenced in a study of identical twins (dated by TCRdb to 2016 to 2018). Library construction relied on 5' RACE. Sequencer: Illumina HiSeq 2000. Using fastp at Q25 and MiXCR, TCRdb reprocessed the public reads and kept productive beta chains. Each entry is one CDR3 protein sequence, shown with its most common DNA and genes. For this sample there are under 500,000 distinct CDR3 sequences; roughly an eighth appear just once. The ten biggest clones cover more than 0.8% of the sample. The sample was also reused in another study, on yellow fever vaccine responses in identical twins.

Sequenced: CD4+ T cells sorted from blood. These receptors came from a woman younger than 35 in good health.

This clonotype was observed at least ten times. The chain employs TRBV29-1 and TRBJ2-7; D tentatively fits TRBD1 or TRBD2 (5 bases each). Per the germline V gene, CDR1 is SQVTM and CDR2 is ANQGSEA. This CDR3 is 14 amino acids long. The V end was cut by 4 bases, the J end by 6 bases, with 19 bases between. The CDR3 DNA is TGCAGCGTTGTTAGGGGAGCTAGTCCCCTCGAGCAGTACTTC. Translating it yields CSVVRGASPLEQYF.

This clonotype was recorded at least ten times. J is TRBJ2-1 and V is TRBV28; TRBD1 might be the D (6 bases). Germline V gene data show CDR1 as MDHEN and CDR2 as SYDVKM. V lost 5 bases and J lost 2, with 16 bases in between. The CDR3 contains 16 residues. The CDR3 DNA sequence: TGTGCCAGCAGTCCAATCCGGGACAAGACCTACAATGAGCAGTTCTTC. It is translated as CASSPIRDKTYNEQFF.

This clonotype was detected only a few times. The V and J genes are TRBV15 and TRBJ2-7; D may be TRBD1 (6 bases). Germline CDR1 and CDR2: LNHNV and YYDKDF (reference sequence). The V end lost 4 bases, the J end lost 1 base, and 17 bases lay between the germline ends. The CDR3 sequence is 16 residues long. CDR3 region: CATSTRQVPISYEQYF. The CDR3 nucleotides are TGTGCCACCAGCACAAGACAGGTACCCATTTCCTACGAGCAGTACTTC.

The chain carries TRBV24-1 and TRBJ2-3, with D perhaps matching TRBD2 (5 bases). The CDR3 covers 16 residues. Trimming shortened V by 4 bases and J by 5 bases, and 18 bases separated the two germline ends. Looked up from germline, CDR1 is KGHDR and CDR2 is SFDVKD. CDR3 sequence (DNA): TGTGCCACCAGTGACCCTGGACGTGGTGGAGGAGATACGCAGTATTTT. It translates to CATSDPGRGGGDTQYF.

This clonotype was seen only a few times. The chain joins TRBV11-2 to TRBJ1-6, with D perhaps TRBD1 (5 bases). Germline CDR1 reads SGHAT; CDR2 reads FQNNGV. The CDR3 extends over 12 amino acids. V shed 1 base and J shed 12 bases, with 7 bases lying between them. CDR3 sequence reads: CASSLAGGPLHF. CDR3 bases: TGTGCCAGCAGCTTAGCCGGGGGACCCCTCCACTTT.

V is TRBV12-3 or TRBV12-4 and J is TRBJ1-1, with 7 bases aligning to TRBD1. The CDR3 spans 12 residues. Unmatched junction bases numbered 5, after V lost 7 bases and J lost 6 bases. The CDR3 loop reads CASTLRGPEAFF. The CDR3 DNA is TGTGCCAGCACCCTGAGGGGGCCTGAAGCTTTCTTT.

V gene TRBV20-1 combines with J gene TRBJ2-7; no firm D call. The V and J ends lost 3 bases and 2 bases respectively, with 14 bases between them. The CDR3 has 14 residues. Germline CDR1 is DFQATT and CDR2 is SNEGSKA (reference sequence). CDR3 region: CSASLGTNPYEQYF. The CDR3 DNA sequence: TGCAGTGCTAGCTTAGGAACAAACCCCTACGAGCAGTACTTC.

This chain connects TRBV20-1 to TRBJ2-1, with TRBD2 matching over 7 bases. The CDR3 extends over 13 amino acids. Germline values: CDR1 DFQATT, CDR2 SNEGSKA (reference sequence). V shed 6 bases, J shed 9 bases, and the junction held 11 bases outside the gene matches. In DNA form, the CDR3 reads TGCAGTGCGACTGGACTAGTTTATGGTGAGCAGTTCTTC. Its translation is CSATGLVYGEQFF.

This clonotype was seen ten or more times. V and J are TRBV4-2 and TRBJ2-1; D might be TRBD1 (6 bases). Trimming stripped 4 bases from V and 4 bases from J, with 17 bases between. The CDR3 is 16 residues long. Germline CDR1 LGHNA, CDR2 YNFKEQ. The CDR3 here is CASSPRVSGVYNEQFF. CDR3 DNA: TGTGCCAGCAGCCCACGGGTCTCAGGGGTTTACAATGAGCAGTTCTTC.

The chain is built from TRBV20-1 and TRBJ2-7, with TRBD1 as a possible D gene (5 bases). V was cut by 5 bases and J by 4 bases, with 21 bases left in between. This CDR3 is built from 15 residues. Germline V gene sequence: CDR1 DFQATT, CDR2 SNEGSKA (reference sequence). CDR3 in DNA: TGCAGTGCTCCTCCACCCGCGACAGAAGGTTACGAGCAGTACTTC. The encoded protein is CSAPPPATEGYEQYF.

This clonotype was observed at least ten times. This chain connects TRBV10-3 to TRBJ2-5; D may be TRBD2 (5 bases). This CDR3 is 14 amino acids long. The V gene lost 3 bases and the J gene lost 4 bases, with 12 bases spanning the gap. CDR1 and CDR2 (germline): ENHRY, SYGVKD. The CDR3 sequence: CAISDPRAGETQYF. CDR3 nucleotide sequence: TGTGCCATCAGTGACCCGAGGGCCGGAGAGACCCAGTACTTC.

This clonotype came up a few times. The chain joins TRBV18 to TRBJ2-5, with TRBD1 matching 7 bases. The CDR3 covers 13 residues. The trim removed 6 bases at V and 4 bases at J, leaving 5 bases unmatched. CDR1 is KGHSH and CDR2 is LQKENI in the germline V gene. CDR3 sequence reads: CASSRDSRETQYF. The CDR3 nucleotides are TGTGCCAGCTCCCGGGACAGCCGAGAGACCCAGTACTTC.

This clonotype came up many times. The chain combines TRBV7-3 with TRBJ1-2; TRBD1 might be the D (5 bases). Per germline, CDR1 SGHTA and CDR2 FQGTGA. V was pared by 5 bases and J by 9 bases, with 16 bases between. The CDR3 has 13 residues. For the CDR3, the DNA is TGTGCCAGCAGCCCCTCCGGGGCTAAGAGCTACACCTTC. Encoded protein: CASSPSGAKSYTF. Together with reference TRBV7-3 and TRBJ1-2, the CDR3 gives the full variable domain: GAGVSQTPSNKVTEKGKYVELRCDPISGHTALYWYRQSLGQGPEFLIYFQGTGAADDSGLPNDRFFAVRPEGSVSTLKIQRTERGDSAVYLCASSPSGAKSYTFGSGTRLTVV.